This T cell receptor (beta chain) was profiled in a study of monozygotic twins with cystic fibrosis. Findings and limits, study-wide: Monozygotic CF twins shared more identical nucleotide clonotypes than unrelated patients. In 13 of 16 pairs, V gene usage was closest to the co-twin's.

The CDR3 consists of 16 residues. The germline CDR1 and CDR2 sequences are MGHRA and YSYEKL. Germline trimming cut 1 base from V and 0 bases from J; bases unmatched to any gene: 5. Of note for this clone: Its antigen is still unknown.

Here immunoSEQ multiplex PCR was the method, and the copy in TCRdb shows in-frame clones only, minus some. The table records approximately 27,000 clones, roughly nine tenths of them present only once. Sequenced material: blood. The chain recombines TRBV4-1 with TRBJ2-7; 8 bases fit TRBD1. This clonotype originated in a girl between 2 and 10 years old with cystic fibrosis. DNA of the CDR3: TGCGCCAGCAGCCAAGTGGGACAGGTGTCCTCCTACGAGCAGTACTTC. This translates into CASSQVGQVSSYEQYF.